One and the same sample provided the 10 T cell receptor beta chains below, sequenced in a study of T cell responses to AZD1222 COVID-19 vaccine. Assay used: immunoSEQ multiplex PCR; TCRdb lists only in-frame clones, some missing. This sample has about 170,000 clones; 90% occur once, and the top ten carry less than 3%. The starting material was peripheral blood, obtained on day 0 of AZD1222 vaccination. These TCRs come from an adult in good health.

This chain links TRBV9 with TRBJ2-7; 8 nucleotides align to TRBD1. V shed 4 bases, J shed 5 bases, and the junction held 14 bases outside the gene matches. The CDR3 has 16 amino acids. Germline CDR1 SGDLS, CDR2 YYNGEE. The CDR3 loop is CASSLDSDRAHDEQYF. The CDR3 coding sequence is TGTGCCAGCAGCCTCGACTCGGACAGGGCGCATGACGAGCAGTACTTC.

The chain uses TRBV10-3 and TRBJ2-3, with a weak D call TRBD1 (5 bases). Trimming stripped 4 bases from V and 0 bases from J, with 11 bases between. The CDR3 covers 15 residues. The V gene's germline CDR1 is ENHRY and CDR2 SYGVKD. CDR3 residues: CAISGADSSTDTQYF. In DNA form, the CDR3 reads TGTGCCATCAGTGGGGCCGACAGTAGCACAGATACGCAGTATTTT.

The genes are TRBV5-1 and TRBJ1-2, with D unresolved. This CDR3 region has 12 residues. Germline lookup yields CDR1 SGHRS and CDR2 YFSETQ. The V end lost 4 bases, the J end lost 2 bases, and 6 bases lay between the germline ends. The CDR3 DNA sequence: TGCGCCAGCAGCCCGGACAACTATGGCTACACCTTC. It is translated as CASSPDNYGYTF.

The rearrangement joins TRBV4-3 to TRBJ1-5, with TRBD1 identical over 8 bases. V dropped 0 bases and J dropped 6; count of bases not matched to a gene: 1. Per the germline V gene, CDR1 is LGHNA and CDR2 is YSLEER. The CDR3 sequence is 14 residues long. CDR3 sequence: CASSQDRGPQPQHF. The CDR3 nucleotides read TGCGCCAGCAGCCAAGACAGGGGGCCTCAGCCCCAGCATTTT.

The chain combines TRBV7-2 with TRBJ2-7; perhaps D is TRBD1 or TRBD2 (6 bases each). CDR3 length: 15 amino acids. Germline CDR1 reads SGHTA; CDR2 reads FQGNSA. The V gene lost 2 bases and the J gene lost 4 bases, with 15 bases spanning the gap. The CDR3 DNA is TGTGCCAGCAGCTTAACGAGGGGGAGGTCTTACGAGCAGTACTTC. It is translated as CASSLTRGRSYEQYF.

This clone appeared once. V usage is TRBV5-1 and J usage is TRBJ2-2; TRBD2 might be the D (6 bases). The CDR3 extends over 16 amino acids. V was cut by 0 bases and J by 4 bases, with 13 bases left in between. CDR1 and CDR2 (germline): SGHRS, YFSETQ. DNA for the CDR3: TGCGCCAGCAGCTTGGATGCGCGGGGCATCACCGGGGAGCTGTTTTTT. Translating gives CASSLDARGITGELFF.

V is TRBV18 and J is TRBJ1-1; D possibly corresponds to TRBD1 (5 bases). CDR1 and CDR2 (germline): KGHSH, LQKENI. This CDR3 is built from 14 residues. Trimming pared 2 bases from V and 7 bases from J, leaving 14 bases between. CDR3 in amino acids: CASSPVQGKGEAFF. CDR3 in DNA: TGTGCCAGCTCACCAGTGCAGGGCAAGGGTGAAGCTTTCTTT.

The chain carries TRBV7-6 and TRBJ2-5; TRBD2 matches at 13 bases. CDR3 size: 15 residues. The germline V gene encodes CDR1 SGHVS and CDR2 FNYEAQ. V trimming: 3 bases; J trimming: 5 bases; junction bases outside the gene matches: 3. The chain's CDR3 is CASSLGLAGFETQYF. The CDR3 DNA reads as TGTGCCAGCAGCTTGGGACTAGCGGGGTTCGAGACCCAGTACTTC.

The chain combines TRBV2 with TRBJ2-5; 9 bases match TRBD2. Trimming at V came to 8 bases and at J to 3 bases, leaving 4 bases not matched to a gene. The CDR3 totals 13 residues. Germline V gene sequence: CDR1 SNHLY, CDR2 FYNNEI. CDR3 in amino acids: CASQRGGEETQYF. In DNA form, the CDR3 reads TGTGCCAGCCAGCGCGGGGGGGAAGAGACCCAGTACTTC.

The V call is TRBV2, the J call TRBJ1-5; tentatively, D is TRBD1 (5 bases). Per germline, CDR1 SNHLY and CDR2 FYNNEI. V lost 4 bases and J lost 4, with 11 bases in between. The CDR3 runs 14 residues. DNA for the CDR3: TGTGCCAGCAGTGCCCAGGGTACTAATCAGCCCCAGCATTTT. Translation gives CASSAQGTNQPQHF.